This is a list of T cell receptor beta chains from one sample in a study of cytomegalovirus exposure and HLA in healthy donors. The protocol was immunoSEQ multiplex PCR, while the TCRdb copy is restricted to in-frame clones and leaves out a portion. The repertoire holds 200,000 to 250,000 clones, with more than 60% as singletons. Sequences were obtained from PBMCs. Every receptor here comes from a man aged 45-65 years in good health and CMV-seronegative. Each CDR3 is given with its conserved first and last residue. A D gene is named only where the DNA matches it firmly. The size field is filled for only some rows; it gives once, few, many or a size class.

d_call clone_size j_call v_call cdr3_nt cdr3_aa
NA NA TRBJ1-4 TRBV28 TGTGCCAGCACGGGTCAGAATAATGAAAAACTGTTTTTT CASTGQNNEKLFF
NA once TRBJ2-7 TRBV28 TGTGCCAGCAGTTTTGGCAGGGGTCATTACGAGCAGTACTTC CASSFGRGHYEQYF
NA NA TRBJ2-7 TRBV5-1 TGCGCCAGCAGCTTACAGGGAGCCAACCTCTACGAGCAGTACTTC CASSLQGANLYEQYF
TRBD1 NA TRBJ2-1 TRBV27 TGTGCCAGCAGTTCCGGACAGGTCTCCTACAATGAGCAGTTCTTC CASSSGQVSYNEQFF
NA many TRBJ2-1 TRBV4-1 TGCGCCAGCAGCCAAAGAGAGGCCGGGGGAAATGAGCAGTTCTTC CASSQREAGGNEQFF
NA NA TRBJ2-3 TRBV9 TGTGCCAGCAGCGTAGTTACTAGCACAGATACGCAGTATTTT CASSVVTSTDTQYF
NA NA TRBJ2-7 TRBV29-1 TGCAGCGTGAGGGGGGGCCACGAGCAGTACTTC CSVRGGHEQYF
NA NA TRBJ2-2 TRBV9 TGTGCCAGCAGCGCCGACTTACCCGGGGAGCTGTTTTTT CASSADLPGELFF
TRBD1 few TRBJ1-5 TRBV18 TGTGCCAGCTCACCGGGACAGATTAGCAATCAGCCCCAGCATTTT CASSPGQISNQPQHF
TRBD2 once TRBJ2-2 TRBV5-1 TGCGCCAGCAGTGTGGGACTAGTAGGCGGGGAGCTGTTTTTT CASSVGLVGGELFF
NA NA TRBJ2-1 TRBV28 TGTGCCAGCAGTCCGCAGGGTGAGCAGTTCTTC CASSPQGEQFF
TRBD2 NA TRBJ2-1 TRBV9 TGTGCCAGCAGCGTAGGGGGACTAGCGGGAGAATGGTACAATGAGCAGTTCTTC CASSVGGLAGEWYNEQFF
NA NA TRBJ1-2 TRBV5-6 TGTGCCAGCAGCTTGGCAGACGGCACTACCGGCTACACCTTC CASSLADGTTGYTF
NA NA TRBJ2-5 TRBV6-6 TGTGCCAGCAGTTCCCCGCCCCGGGAGACCCAGTACTTC CASSSPPRETQYF
NA once TRBJ1-4 TRBV6-5 TGTGCCGTCCAGGAAAGCGGGGCTAATGAAAAACTGTTTTTT CAVQESGANEKLFF
NA NA TRBJ2-7 TRBV15 TGTGCCACCAGCAGAGAGGGACAAGCCTACGAGCAGTACTTC CATSREGQAYEQYF